In this sample, the clone carrying this T cell receptor (beta chain) turned up many times. The antigen is undetermined. This record belongs to a study of T cell repertoires in cytomegalovirus infection. Study overall: Public signatures in TCR beta pointed to CMV infection and matching HLA type.

TCRdb called the reads again in MiXCR, with one record for every CDR3 protein. The sample contains about 490,000 distinct CDR3 sequences, over 9% of which appear only once. With 6 bases clipped from V and 5 bases from J, the junction kept 7 bases outside the gene matches. Germline V CDR1 and CDR2: SGHAT, FQNNGV. This CDR3 is built from 14 residues. Study-wide points: Identification of carriers of CMV plus the relevant HLA was achieved through cumulative public TCR beta family frequency. Ex vivo, HLA-C-restricted CMV-specific TCR beta clonotypes prevailed over the rest of the response.

Sequencing was done on a sample of PBMCs. The receptor was isolated from a human donor in good health (CMV status not recorded). Some clones in this sample may be carry-over from other donors' samples. The chain has TRBV11-2 and TRBJ2-7; 10 nucleotides match TRBD2. The CDR3 DNA follows: TGTGCCAGCAGACCGAGCGGGGGGGCTCACGAGCAGTACTTC. It encodes CASRPSGGAHEQYF.